What follows describes a single T cell receptor (beta chain). Its target is not known. This sample stems from a study of CD8 T cells in ankylosing spondylitis. Researchers built TCR beta libraries using quantitative 5'-RACE with molecular barcodes. TCRdb passed the 5' RACE reads through MiXCR, listing each CDR3 protein once. The table shows approximately 300,000 distinct CDR3 sequences, with roughly 20% occurring only once. The CDR3 spans 15 residues. CDR1 is SGHRS and CDR2 is YFSETQ in the germline V gene. V gave up 4 bases and J gave up 4 bases; unmatched junction bases: 7. Study outcomes and limitations: Earlier authors reported some of these motif variants in reactive arthritis synovial fluid and blood. The study identified a TCR beta motif of fewer than 10 highly homologous variants that appeared characteristic of ankylosing spondylitis blood. Reportedly, matched ankylosing spondylitis synovial fluid was significantly enriched for disease-linked clones.

Sequences were obtained from blood, either unsorted or a sorted T cell fraction (not recorded which). The chain employs TRBV5-1 and TRBJ2-3; 9 nucleotides align to TRBD2. This TCR derives from a male donor with ankylosing spondylitis or in good health (not recorded which). The CDR3 loop reads CASSREAGGPDTQYF. The CDR3 DNA follows: TGCGCCAGCAGCCGGGAGGCGGGGGGGCCAGATACGCAGTATTTT.